This TCR beta chain was documented in a study of T cells in women clearing cervical HPV infection. Assay used: immunoSEQ multiplex PCR; TCRdb lists only in-frame clones, some missing. This sample's clone table lists under 50,000 clones. The sequenced material came from blood buffy coat. The sequence derives from a woman between 18 and 70 years old with a cervical HPV16 infection that either progressed to CIN3+ or cleared (not recorded which).

The sequenced CDR3 bases are TGTGCCAGTAGTGCCGGACAGGGGGCCAATGAAAAG. Translation gives CASSAGQGANEK. The CDR3 in its entirety is CASSAGQGANEKLFF. The V and J genes are TRBV19 and TRBJ2-2, with 11 bases lining up with TRBD1. The CDR3 is cut off 3 residues early in the read; its end comes from the germline J gene. The CDR3 covers 15 residues. The germline gives CDR1 LNHDA, CDR2 SQIVND (reference sequence). The whole variable domain, remainder taken from reference TRBV19 and TRBJ2-2, is DGGITQSPKYLFRKEGQNVTLSCEQNLNHDAMYWYRQDPGQGLRLIYYSQIVNDFQKGDIAEGYSVSREKKESFPLTVTSAQKNPTAFYLCASSAGQGANEKLFFGEGSRLTVL.